This is a list of T cell receptor beta chains from one sample in a study of T cell responses to AZD1222 COVID-19 vaccine. Assay: immunoSEQ multiplex PCR; the TCRdb copy retains only in-frame clones and omits some. The sample gives 100,000 to 110,000 clones, 80% to 95% of which show up once; 1.7% is in the top ten. The specimen comprised peripheral blood, sampled on day 0 of AZD1222 vaccination. The receptor source for this set is an adult in good health. CDR3s include the opening cysteine and the closing phenylalanine or tryptophan. Part of the rows lack a size; the others show once, few, many or a class for expanded clones.

clone_size	v_call	cdr3_aa
NA	TRBV5-1	CASSGGQDTQYF
NA	TRBV19	CASTTGSLQEPQHF
NA	TRBV7-9	CASSLAVEQYF
NA	TRBV6-6	CASSYSSVNEKLFF
once	TRBV9	CASSSPPGTGPVSSYNEQFF
NA	TRBV11-2	CASSPDSEKLFF
NA	TRBV16	CASSSQGGYGNTIYF
NA	TRBV7-9	CASSLVRGYTF
NA	TRBV11-2	CASSLDRDPSYEQYF
once	TRBV10-3	CAISQDGNTEAFF
once	TRBV7-6	CASSHRTGGAGEQYF
NA	TRBV7-2	CASSITGTGGRQPQHF
NA	TRBV29-1	CSVNLQGKLVNEQFF
once	TRBV24-1	CATSDSNMDTEAFF
NA	TRBV5-1	CASSLALAGADTQYF
NA	TRBV7-9	CASSATTGPNSPLHF
NA	TRBV5-1	CASSLVVSGELFF
once	TRBV5-1	CASSSNRGRNYGYTF
NA	TRBV5-4	CASSPGQGVVWETQYF
NA	TRBV28	CASSTKGSGHYNEQFF
NA	TRBV6-5	CASSWGRGAEAFF
NA	TRBV10-3	CGTQAFNTEAFF
NA	TRBV4-1	CASSHDPRDRGISYEQYF
once	TRBV20-1	CSASKFGHTSTYNEQFF
NA	TRBV6-5	CASSYGGGVMNTEAFF
NA	TRBV28	CASRGNSPLHF
once	TRBV28	CASSLGTGGAAEAFF
NA	TRBV5-1	CASSWGPTNTGELFF
NA	TRBV30	CACHPPGTDGNTIYF
NA	TRBV4-1	CASSRGTVGNQPQHF
NA	TRBV9	CASSVERSGNTIYF
NA	TRBV28	CASTSGTGGIYEQYF
once	TRBV20-1	CSASRNTEAFF